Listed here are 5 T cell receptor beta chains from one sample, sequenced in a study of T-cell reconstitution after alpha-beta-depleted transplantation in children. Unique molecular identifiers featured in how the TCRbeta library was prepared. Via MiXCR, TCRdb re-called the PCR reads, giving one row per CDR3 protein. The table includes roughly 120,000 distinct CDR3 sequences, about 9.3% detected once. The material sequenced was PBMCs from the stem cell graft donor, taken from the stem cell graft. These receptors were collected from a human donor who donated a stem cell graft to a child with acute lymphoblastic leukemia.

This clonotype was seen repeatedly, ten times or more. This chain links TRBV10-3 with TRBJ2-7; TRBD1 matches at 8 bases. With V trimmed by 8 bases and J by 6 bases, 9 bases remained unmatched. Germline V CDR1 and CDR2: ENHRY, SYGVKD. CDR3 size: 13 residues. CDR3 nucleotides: TGTGCCATCTTCTGGCAGGGGGCTAGCGAGCAGTACTTC. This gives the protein CAIFWQGASEQYF.

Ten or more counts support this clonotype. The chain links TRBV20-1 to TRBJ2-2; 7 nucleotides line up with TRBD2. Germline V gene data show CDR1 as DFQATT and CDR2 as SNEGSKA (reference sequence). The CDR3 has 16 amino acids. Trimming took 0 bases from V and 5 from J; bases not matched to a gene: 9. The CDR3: CSARDPGGSRTGELFF. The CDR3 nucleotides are TGCAGTGCTAGAGATCCAGGCGGGAGCCGAACCGGGGAGCTGTTTTTT.

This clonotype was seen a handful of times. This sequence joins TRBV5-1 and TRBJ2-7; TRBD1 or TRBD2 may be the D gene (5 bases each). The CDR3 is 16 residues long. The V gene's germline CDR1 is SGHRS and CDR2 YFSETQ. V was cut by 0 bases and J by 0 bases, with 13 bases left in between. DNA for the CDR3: TGCGCCAGCAGCTTGGCCAGAGGGACGACCTCCTACGAGCAGTACTTC. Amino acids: CASSLARGTTSYEQYF.

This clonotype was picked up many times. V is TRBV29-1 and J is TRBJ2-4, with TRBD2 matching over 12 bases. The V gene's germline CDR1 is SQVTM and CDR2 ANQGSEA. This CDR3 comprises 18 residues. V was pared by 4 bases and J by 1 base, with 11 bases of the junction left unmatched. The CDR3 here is CSVVVASGGAMAKNIQYF. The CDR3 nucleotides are TGCAGCGTTGTCGTGGCTAGCGGGGGGGCGATGGCCAAAAACATTCAGTACTTC.

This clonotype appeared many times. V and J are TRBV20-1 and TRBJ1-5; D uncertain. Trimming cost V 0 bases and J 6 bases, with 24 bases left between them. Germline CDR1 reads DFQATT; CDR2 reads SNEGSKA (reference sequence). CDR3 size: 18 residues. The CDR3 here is CSARDFRVSLGGIQPQHF. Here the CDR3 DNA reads TGCAGTGCTAGAGATTTTAGGGTGTCTCTGGGCGGCATTCAGCCCCAGCATTTT.